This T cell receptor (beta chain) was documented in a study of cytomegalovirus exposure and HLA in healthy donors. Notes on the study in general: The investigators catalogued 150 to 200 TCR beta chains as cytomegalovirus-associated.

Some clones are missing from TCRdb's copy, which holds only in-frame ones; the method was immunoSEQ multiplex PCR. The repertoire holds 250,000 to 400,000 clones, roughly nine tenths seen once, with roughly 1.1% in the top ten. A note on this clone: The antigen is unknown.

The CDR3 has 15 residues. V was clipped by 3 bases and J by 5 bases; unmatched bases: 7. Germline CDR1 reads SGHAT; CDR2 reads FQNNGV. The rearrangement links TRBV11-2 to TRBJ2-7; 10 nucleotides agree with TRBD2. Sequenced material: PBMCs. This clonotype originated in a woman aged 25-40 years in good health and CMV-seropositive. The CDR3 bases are TGTGCCAGCAGCTTGGGAACCGGGACTAGCGACGAGCAGTACTTC. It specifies CASSLGTGTSDEQYF.